Listed below are T cell receptor beta chains from one sample, sequenced in a study of molecular identifiers for immune sequencing clone quantification. TCRdb itself ran the PCR reads through MiXCR, one entry per CDR3 protein. This sample has about 640,000 distinct CDR3 sequences; just under 20% occur once, and the top ten carry around 0.86%. Source material: naive CD8+ T cells from blood, with Jurkat cell RNA spiked in. All receptors derive from a human donor in good health. Some libraries in this study had Jurkat cell RNA spiked in. Each CDR3 is given with its conserved first and last residue. Some rows have no size entry. The others give once, few or many, or a class for an expanded clone.

size	length	V	CDR3
-	12	TRBV19	CASSIAGREQYF
-	15	TRBV27	CASSLSQDRGYEQYF
many	13	TRBV20-1	CSARERGYYEQYF
few	13	TRBV19	CASSLQGWPEAFF
-	16	TRBV7-9	CASSGPGQGSGNTIYF
many	14	TRBV6-5	CASSWMLGANVLTF
-	14	TRBV25-1	CLSSSKGGRTEAFF
many	14	TRBV7-9	CASNPTVDENIQYF
many	14	TRBV20-1	CSASPAGVDTEAFF
-	12	TRBV5-6	CASSRVDQPQHF
-	14	TRBV9	CASSVAGSGNEQFF
many	13	TRBV20-1	CSALLAVGYEQYF
once	15	TRBV7-9	CASTFRGYSSYEQYF
-	11	TRBV19	CAAGGNQPQHF
few	16	TRBV2	CASAPGSERPQETQYF
many	14	TRBV6-5	CASSYADTLVEQYF